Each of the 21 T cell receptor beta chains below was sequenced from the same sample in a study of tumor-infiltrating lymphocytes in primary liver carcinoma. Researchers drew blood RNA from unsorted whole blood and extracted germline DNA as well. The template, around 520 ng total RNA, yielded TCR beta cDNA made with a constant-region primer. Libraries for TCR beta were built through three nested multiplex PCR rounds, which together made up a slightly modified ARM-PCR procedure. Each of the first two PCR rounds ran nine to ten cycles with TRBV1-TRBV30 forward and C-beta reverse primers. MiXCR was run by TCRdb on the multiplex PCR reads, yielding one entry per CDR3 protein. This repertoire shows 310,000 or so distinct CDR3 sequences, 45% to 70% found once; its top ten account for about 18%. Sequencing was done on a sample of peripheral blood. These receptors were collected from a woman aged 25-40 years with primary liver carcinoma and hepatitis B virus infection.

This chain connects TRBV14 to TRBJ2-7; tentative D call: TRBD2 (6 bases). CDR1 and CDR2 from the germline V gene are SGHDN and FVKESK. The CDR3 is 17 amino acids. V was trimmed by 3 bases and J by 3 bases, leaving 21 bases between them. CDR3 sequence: CASSQVGTGLNLYEQYF. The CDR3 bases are TGTGCCAGCAGCCAGGTGGGGACGGGACTCAACCTCTACGAGCAGTACTTC.

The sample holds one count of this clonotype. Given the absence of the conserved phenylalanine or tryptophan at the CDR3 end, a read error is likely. CDR3 residues: CASSRRTSGRRQETQYI. The CDR3 nucleotides are TGTGCAAGCAGCCGTAGGACTAGCGGGAGACGCCAAGAGACCCAGTACATC. The chain combines TRBV5-8 with TRBJ2-1; 13 bases line up with TRBD2. The end of the DNA is better explained by TRBJ2-5, so the J call may be wrong. The CDR3 totals 17 residues. The germline V gene has CDR1 SGHTS and CDR2 YDEGEE.

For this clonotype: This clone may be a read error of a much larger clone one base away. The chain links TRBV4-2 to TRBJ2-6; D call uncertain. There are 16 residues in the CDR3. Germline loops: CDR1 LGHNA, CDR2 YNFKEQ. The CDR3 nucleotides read TGTACCAGCAGCCAAGATCCGATCTCTGGGGCCAACGTCCTGACTTTC. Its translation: CTSSQDPISGANVLTF.

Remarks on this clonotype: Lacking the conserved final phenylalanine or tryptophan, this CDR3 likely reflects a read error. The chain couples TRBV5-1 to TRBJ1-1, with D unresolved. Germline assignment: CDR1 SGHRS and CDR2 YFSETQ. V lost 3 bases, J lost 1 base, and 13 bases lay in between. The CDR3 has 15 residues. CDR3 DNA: TGCGCCAGCAGCTCCGGGAGGGAGGCGAACACTGAAGCTTTCTCT. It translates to CASSSGREANTEAFS.

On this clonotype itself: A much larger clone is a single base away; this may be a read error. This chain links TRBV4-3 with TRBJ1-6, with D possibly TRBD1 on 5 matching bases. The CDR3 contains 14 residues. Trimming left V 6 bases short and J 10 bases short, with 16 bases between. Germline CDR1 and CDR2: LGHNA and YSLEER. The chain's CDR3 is CASSLLGVRSPLHF. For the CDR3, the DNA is TGCGCCAGCAGTTTATTAGGGGTCAGATCACCCCTCCACTTT.

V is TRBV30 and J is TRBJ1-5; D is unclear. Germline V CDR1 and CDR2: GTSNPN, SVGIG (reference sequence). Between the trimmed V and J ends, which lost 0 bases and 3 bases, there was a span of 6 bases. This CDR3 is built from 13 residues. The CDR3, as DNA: TGTGCCTGGAGTGTGGGCCACAATCAGCCCCAGCATTTT. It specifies CAWSVGHNQPQHF.

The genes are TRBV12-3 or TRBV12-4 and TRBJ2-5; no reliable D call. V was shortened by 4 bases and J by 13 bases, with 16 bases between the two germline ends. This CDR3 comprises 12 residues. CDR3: CASSSAAFDLYF. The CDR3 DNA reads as TGTGCCAGCAGTTCCGCGGCCTTCGACCTGTACTTC.

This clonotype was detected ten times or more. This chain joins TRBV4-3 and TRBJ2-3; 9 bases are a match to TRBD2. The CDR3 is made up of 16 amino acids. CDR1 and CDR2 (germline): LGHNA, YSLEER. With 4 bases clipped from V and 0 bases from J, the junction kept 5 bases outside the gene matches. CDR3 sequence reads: CASSPSGRTSTDTQYF. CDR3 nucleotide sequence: TGCGCCAGCAGCCCAAGCGGGAGGACTAGCACAGATACGCAGTATTTT.

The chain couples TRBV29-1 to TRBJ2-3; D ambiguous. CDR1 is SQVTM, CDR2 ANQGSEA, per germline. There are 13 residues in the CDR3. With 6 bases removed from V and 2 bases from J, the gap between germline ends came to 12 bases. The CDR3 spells CSVVWLNTDTQYF. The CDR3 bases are TGCAGCGTCGTGTGGCTGAACACAGATACGCAGTATTTT.

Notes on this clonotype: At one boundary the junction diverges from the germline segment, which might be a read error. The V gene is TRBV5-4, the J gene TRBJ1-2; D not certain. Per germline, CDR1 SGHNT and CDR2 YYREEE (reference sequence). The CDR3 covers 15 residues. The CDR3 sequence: CASRSTTQLYYGYTF. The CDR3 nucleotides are TGTGCCAGCAGATCGACGACTCAACTCTACTATGGTTACACCTTC.

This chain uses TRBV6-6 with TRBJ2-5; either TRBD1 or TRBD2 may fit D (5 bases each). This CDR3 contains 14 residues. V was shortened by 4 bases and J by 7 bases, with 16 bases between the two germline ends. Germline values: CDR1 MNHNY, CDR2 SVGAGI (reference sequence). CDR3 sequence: CASSSSRVGGTQYF. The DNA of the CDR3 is TGTGCCAGCAGTTCCTCCAGGGTCGGAGGGACCCAGTACTTC.

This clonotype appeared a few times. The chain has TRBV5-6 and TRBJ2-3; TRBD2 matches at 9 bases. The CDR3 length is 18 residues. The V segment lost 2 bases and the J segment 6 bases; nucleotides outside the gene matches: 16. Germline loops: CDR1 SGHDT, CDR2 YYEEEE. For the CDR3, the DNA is TGTGCCAGCAGCTTAAAATACGATCTAGCGGGGATATTTGATACGCAGTATTTT. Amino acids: CASSLKYDLAGIFDTQYF. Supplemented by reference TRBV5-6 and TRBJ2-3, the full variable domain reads DAGVTQSPTHLIKTRGQQVTLRCSPKSGHDTVSWYQQALGQGPQFIFQYYEEEERQRGNFPDRFSGHQFPNYSSELNVNALLLGDSALYLCASSLKYDLAGIFDTQYFGPGTRLTVL.

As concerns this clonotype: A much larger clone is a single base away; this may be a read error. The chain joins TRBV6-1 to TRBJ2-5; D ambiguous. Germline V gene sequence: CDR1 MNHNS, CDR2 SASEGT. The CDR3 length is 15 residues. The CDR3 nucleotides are TGTGCCAGCAATGAATCCATAAGCCCCCGGTGGACCCAGTACTTC. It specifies CASNESISPRWTQYF.

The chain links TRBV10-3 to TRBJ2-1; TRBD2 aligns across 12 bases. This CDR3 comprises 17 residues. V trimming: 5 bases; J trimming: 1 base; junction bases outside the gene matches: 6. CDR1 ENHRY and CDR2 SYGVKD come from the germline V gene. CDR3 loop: CAISPRLAGESYNEQFF. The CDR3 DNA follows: TGTGCCATCAGTCCCCGACTAGCGGGAGAATCCTACAATGAGCAGTTCTTC.

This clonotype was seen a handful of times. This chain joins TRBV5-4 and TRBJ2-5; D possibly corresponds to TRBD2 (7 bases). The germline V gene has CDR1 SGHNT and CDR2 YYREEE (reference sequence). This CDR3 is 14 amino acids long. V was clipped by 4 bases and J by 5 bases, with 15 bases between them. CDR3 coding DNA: TGTGCCAGCAGCATTAAAGGGGGAGGGGAGACCCAGTACTTC. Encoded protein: CASSIKGGGETQYF.

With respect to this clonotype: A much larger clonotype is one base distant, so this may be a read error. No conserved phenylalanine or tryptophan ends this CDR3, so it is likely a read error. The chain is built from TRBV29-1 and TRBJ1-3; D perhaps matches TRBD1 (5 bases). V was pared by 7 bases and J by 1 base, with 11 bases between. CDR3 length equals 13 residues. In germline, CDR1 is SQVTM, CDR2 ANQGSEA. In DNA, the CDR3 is TGCAGCGCTCGCGAGGGGTCTGGAAACACCATATATTCT. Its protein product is CSAREGSGNTIYS.

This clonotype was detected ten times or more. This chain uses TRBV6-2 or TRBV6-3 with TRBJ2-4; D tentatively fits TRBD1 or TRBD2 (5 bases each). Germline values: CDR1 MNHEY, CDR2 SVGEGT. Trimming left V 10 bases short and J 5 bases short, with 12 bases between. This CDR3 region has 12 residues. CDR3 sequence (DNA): TGTGCCACCCGGGGCGATGAAAACATTCAGTACTTC. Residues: CATRGDENIQYF.

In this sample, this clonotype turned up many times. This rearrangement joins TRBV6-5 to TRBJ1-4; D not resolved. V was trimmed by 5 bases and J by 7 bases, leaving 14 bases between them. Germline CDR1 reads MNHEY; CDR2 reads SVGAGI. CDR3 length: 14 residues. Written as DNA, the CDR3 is TGTGCCAGCAGTACCCGGGATATCGGTGAAAAACTGTTTTTT. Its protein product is CASSTRDIGEKLFF.

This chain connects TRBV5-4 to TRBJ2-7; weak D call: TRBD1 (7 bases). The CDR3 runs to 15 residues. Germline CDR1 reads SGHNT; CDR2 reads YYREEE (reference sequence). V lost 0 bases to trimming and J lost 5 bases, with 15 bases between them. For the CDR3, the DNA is TGTGCCAGCAGCTTGGTGGGGGGACAGATGGACGAGCAGTACTTC. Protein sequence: CASSLVGGQMDEQYF. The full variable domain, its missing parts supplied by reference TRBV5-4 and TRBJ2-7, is ETGVTQSPTHLIKTRGQQVTLRCSSQSGHNTVSWYQQALGQGPQFIFQYYREEENGRGNFPPRFSGLQFPNYSSELNVNALELDDSALYLCASSLVGGQMDEQYFGPGTRLTVT.

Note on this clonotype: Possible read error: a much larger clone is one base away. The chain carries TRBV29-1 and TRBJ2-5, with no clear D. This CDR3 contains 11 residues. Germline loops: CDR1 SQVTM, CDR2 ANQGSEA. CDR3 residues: CGARYQETQYF. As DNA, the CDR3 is TGCGGCGCACGGTACCAAGAGACCCAGTACTTC.

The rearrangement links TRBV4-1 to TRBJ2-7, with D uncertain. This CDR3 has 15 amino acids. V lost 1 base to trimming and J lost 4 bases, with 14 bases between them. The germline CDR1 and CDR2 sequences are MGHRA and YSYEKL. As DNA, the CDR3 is TGCGCCAGCAGCCAAGGTACTCGCGACCCATACGAGCAGTACTTC. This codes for CASSQGTRDPYEQYF.